This entry features one T cell receptor beta chain sequence. What it binds is unknown. At one end the junction does not follow the germline gene, possibly because of a read error. This entry is derived from a study of post-analysis software for immune sequencing data. Study in general: Secondary progressive, relapsing-remitting and progressive-relapsing multiple sclerosis were among the included disease courses. Findings and caveats of the study: Compared with controls, patients showed significantly lower normalized Chao1 diversity. Compared with controls, patients had more of five or six TRBV segments, including TRBV5-6, TRBV5-1 and TRBV20-1.

Tagging with unique molecular identifiers was a feature of the TCR beta cDNA libraries. MiXCR, run by TCRdb on the PCR reads, gives a single entry per CDR3 protein. The sample includes some 690,000 distinct CDR3 sequences, 30% of them seen just once. CDR3 length equals 15 residues. Germline CDR1 reads LGHNA; CDR2 reads YSLEER. The J gene is TRBJ1-2, the V gene TRBV4-3; D is perhaps TRBD1 (6 bases). This sequence originates from a girl aged 10 to 17 with multiple sclerosis. The sample comprised blood. The CDR3 sequence: CASSQVRRGTYGCTF. In nucleotides, the CDR3 is TGCGCCAGCAGCCAGGTCCGCAGGGGAACCTATGGCTGCACCTTC.